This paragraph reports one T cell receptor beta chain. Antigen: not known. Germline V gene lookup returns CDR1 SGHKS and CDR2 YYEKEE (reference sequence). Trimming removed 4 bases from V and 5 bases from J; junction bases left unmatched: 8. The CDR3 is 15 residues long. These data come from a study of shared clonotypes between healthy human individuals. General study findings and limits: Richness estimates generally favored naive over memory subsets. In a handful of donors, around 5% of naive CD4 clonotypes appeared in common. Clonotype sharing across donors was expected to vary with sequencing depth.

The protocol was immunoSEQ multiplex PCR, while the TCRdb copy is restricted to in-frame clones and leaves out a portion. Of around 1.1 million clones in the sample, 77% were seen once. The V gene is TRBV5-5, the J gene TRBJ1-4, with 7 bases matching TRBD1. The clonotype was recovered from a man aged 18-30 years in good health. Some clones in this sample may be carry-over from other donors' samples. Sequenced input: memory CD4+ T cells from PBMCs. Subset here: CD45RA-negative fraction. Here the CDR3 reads CASSRRQGGNEKLFF. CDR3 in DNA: TGTGCCAGCAGCCGGCGACAGGGAGGGAATGAAAAACTGTTTTTT. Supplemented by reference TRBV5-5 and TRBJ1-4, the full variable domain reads DAGVTQSPTHLIKTRGQQVTLRCSPISGHKSVSWYQQVLGQGPQFIFQYYEKEERGRGNFPDRFSARQFPNYSSELNVNALLLGDSALYLCASSRRQGGNEKLFFGSGTQLSVL.